This T cell receptor (beta chain) emerged from a study of blood T cell repertoires in COVID-19. Clones were sequenced by immunoSEQ multiplex PCR, and TCRdb holds only the in-frame ones, with some missing. The table records 400,000 to 450,000 clones, around 91% of them present only once. This CDR3 has 15 residues. The germline V gene has CDR1 MNHEY and CDR2 SMNVEV (reference sequence). V dropped 4 bases and J dropped 2 bases, with 14 bases sitting between them. Cohort 3 recovered donors had two negative PCRs, clearance, or symptom resolution. The sample was PBMCs or T cells enriched from blood (not recorded which). The clonotype originates from a man aged 18 to 30 who had recovered from COVID-19. The V call is TRBV27, the J call TRBJ1-1, with a possible D match to TRBD1 (6 bases). The CDR3 region is CASSYDRFRNTEAFF. The CDR3 DNA reads TGTGCCAGCAGTTACGACAGGTTTCGAAACACTGAAGCTTTCTTT.